The text below deals with one T cell receptor (beta chain). Its antigen is still unknown. This table comes from immunoSEQ multiplex PCR, and its TCRdb copy is limited to in-frame clones, with some not included. The sample includes around 92,000 clones, 86% seen only once; the top ten take roughly 1.4%. The data derive from a study of graft-versus-host responses after intestinal transplantation. The wider study: Every transplant recipient was induced with anti-thymocyte globulin, then maintained on tacrolimus and steroids for about 3 years.

Broader study findings: In patients with graft-donor T cell macrochimerism, allograft graft-versus-host to host-versus-graft clonal ratios were high. Ileal or blood samples showed some GvH clones first, and such clones were also found in recipient marrow. Early post-transplant declines in HvG were associated with peak levels of circulating GvH clones.

The CDR3 is 13 amino acids. Germline V gene data show CDR1 as MNHEY and CDR2 as SVGAGI. Trimming left V 5 bases short and J 6 bases short, with 14 bases between. This receptor was identified in a human patient who received an intestinal transplant, so some T cells may come from the graft donor. The V call is TRBV6-5, the J call TRBJ2-7; no reliable D call. Sequences were derived from PBMCs, sampled 255 days after intestinal transplant. The CDR3 region is CASSEAWRPEQYF. In DNA form, the CDR3 reads TGTGCCAGCAGTGAAGCCTGGCGTCCCGAGCAGTACTTC.